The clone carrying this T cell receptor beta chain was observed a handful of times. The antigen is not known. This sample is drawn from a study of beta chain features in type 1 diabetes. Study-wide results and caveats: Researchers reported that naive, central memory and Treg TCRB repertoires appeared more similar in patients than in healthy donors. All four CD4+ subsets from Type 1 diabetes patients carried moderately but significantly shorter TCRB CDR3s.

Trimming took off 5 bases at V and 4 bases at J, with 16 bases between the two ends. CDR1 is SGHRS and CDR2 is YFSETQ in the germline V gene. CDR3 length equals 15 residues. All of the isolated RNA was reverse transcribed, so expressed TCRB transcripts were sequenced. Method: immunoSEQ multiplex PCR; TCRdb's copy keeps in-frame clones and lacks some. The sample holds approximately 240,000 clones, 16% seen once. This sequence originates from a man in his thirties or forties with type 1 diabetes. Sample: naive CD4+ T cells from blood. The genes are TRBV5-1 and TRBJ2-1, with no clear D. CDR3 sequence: CASRYDQTVYNEQFF. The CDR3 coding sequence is TGCGCCAGCAGATATGACCAGACCGTTTACAATGAGCAGTTCTTC.